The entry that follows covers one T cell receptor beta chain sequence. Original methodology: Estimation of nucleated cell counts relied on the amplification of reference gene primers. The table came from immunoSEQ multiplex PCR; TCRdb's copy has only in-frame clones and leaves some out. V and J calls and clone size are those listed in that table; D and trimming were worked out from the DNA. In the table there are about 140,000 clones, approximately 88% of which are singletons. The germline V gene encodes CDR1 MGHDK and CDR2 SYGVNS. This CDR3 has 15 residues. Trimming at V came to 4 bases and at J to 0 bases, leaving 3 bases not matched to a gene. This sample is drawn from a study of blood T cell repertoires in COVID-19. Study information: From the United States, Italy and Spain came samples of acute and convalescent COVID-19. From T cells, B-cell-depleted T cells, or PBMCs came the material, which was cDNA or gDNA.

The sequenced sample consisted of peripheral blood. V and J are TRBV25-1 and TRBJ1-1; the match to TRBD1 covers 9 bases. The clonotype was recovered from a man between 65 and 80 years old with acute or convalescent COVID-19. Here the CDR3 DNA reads TGTGCCAGCAGTGGAACAGGGGGCCTGAACACTGAAGCTTTCTTT. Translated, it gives CASSGTGGLNTEAFF. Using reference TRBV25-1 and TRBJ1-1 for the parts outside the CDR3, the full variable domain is EADIYQTPRYLVIGTGKKITLECSQTMGHDKMYWYQQDPGMELHLIHYSYGVNSTEKGDLSSESTVSRIRTEHFPLTLESARPSHTSQYLCASSGTGGLNTEAFFGQGTRLTVV.